A selection of T cell receptor beta chains follows, all from one sample in a study of T cells after yellow fever vaccination. Each CDR3 protein gets one entry after TCRdb re-called the 5' RACE reads with MiXCR. This sample carries approximately 510,000 distinct CDR3 sequences, just over 20% of them seen once, and the ten largest clones take about 17%. Sequenced here: PBMCs, sampled approximately 22 days after the first yellow fever vaccination. The source of these receptors is a man aged 18-30 years who received the YFV17D yellow fever vaccine. Each CDR3 is given with its conserved first and last residue. A D gene is named only where the DNA matches it firmly. Where a row states a size, it is once, few, many or the class of an expanded clone; other rows omit it.

>TRBJ2-5|TRBD1|12|TRBV12-5|.
TGTGCTAGTGCCGGACAGGGACAGACCCAGTACTTC
CASAGQGQTQYF
>TRBJ1-3|.|15|TRBV7-2|few
TGTGCCAGCAGCTCCGACAGGACCTCTGGAAACACCATATATTTT
CASSSDRTSGNTIYF
>TRBJ2-1|TRBD2|15|TRBV5-4|.
TGTGCCAGCAGCTTTAGCGGGTCCGGCTACAATGAGCAGTTCTTC
CASSFSGSGYNEQFF
>TRBJ1-2|.|15|TRBV5-4|few
TGTGCCAGCAGCTTGGGAAGCCTCCCTAACTATGGCTACACCTTC
CASSLGSLPNYGYTF
>TRBJ2-3|TRBD2|16|TRBV6-5|few
TGTGCCAGCAGTTACCGAAGCGGGGCCGCGGTAGATACGCAGTATTTT
CASSYRSGAAVDTQYF
>TRBJ1-2|TRBD1|15|TRBV6-5|.
TGTGCCAGCAGTTCCCCAGGGGGAAGAGTCTATGGCTACACCTTC
CASSSPGGRVYGYTF
>TRBJ2-1|TRBD1|16|TRBV11-1|.
TGTGCCAGCAGCGCCACCACAGGGGGAGGTTACAATGAGCAGTTCTTC
CASSATTGGGYNEQFF
>TRBJ2-3|.|14|TRBV10-3|few
TGTGCCACCCAGACCACGGGGCATCCAGATACGCAGTATTTT
CATQTTGHPDTQYF
>TRBJ2-1|.|13|TRBV12-3/TRBV12-4|few
TGTGCCAGCAGTTTTTCTTGGGCAGCTGAGCAGTTCTTC
CASSFSWAAEQFF
>TRBJ2-2|TRBD2|17|TRBV9|few
TGTGCCAGCAGCGTAGCTAGCGGGGGCCGGAACACCGGGGAGCTGTTTTTT
CASSVASGGRNTGELFF
>TRBJ2-2|.|17|TRBV7-6|.
TGTGCCAGCAGCTCCCTGCCGGGGCAGGGGAGGACCGGGGAGCTGTTTTTT
CASSSLPGQGRTGELFF
>TRBJ1-6|TRBD1|15|TRBV5-5|.
TGTGCCAGCAGCTTCACAGGGGCGACAGATTCACCCCTCCACTTT
CASSFTGATDSPLHF
>TRBJ2-2|.|12|TRBV9|once
TGTGCCAGCAGCGAGTTAGGCGGGGAGCTGTTTTTT
CASSELGGELFF
>TRBJ2-5|.|13|TRBV15|once
TGTGCCACCAGCCGAGAAATAGCAGAGACCCAGTACTTC
CATSREIAETQYF
>TRBJ2-4|.|17|TRBV7-2|.
TGTGCCAGCAGCTTAGTCGTCAGGGGGGGCCCCGGAAACATTCAGTACTTC
CASSLVVRGGPGNIQYF
>TRBJ2-3|.|13|TRBV20-1|.
TGCAGTGCTAGTGGGGGGGCCCCAGATACGCAGTATTTT
CSASGGAPDTQYF
>TRBJ1-2|.|13|TRBV6-5|.
TGTGCCAGCAGTTACACAGCAGGGTATGGCTACACCTTC
CASSYTAGYGYTF
>TRBJ2-3|TRBD2|17|TRBV11-2|.
TGTGCCAGCAGCTTAATCCCCAGAGCGGGGGGCACAGATACGCAGTATTTT
CASSLIPRAGGTDTQYF
>TRBJ2-3|.|14|TRBV12-3/TRBV12-4|.
TGTGCCAGCAGCCCCGCCTCTAGGACAGATACGCAGTATTTT
CASSPASRTDTQYF
>TRBJ2-3|TRBD2|16|TRBV12-3/TRBV12-4|many
TGTGCCAGCAGATCTGAGCTAGCGGGTAGCACAGATACGCAGTATTTT
CASRSELAGSTDTQYF
>TRBJ1-1|TRBD1|13|TRBV20-1|.
TGCAGTGCTTGGACAGGGTTGGACACTGAAGCTTTCTTT
CSAWTGLDTEAFF
>TRBJ2-3|.|15|TRBV5-1|.
TGCGCCAGCAGCTTGGGTCCGGGGGACACAGATACGCAGTATTTT
CASSLGPGDTDTQYF
>TRBJ1-1|.|14|TRBV30|.
TGTGCCTGGAGACGTAGGGGCCTAAAAACTGAAGCTTTCTTT
CAWRRRGLKTEAFF
>TRBJ2-1|TRBD2|17|TRBV7-9|few
TGTGCCAGCAGCCCGGGACTAGCGGGGGGGCCGGGGAATGAGCAGTTCTTC
CASSPGLAGGPGNEQFF
>TRBJ1-5|TRBD1|13|TRBV28|few
TGTGCCAGCATACAACAGGGGCCTCAGCCCCAGCATTTT
CASIQQGPQPQHF